Listed here are 11 T cell receptor beta chains from one sample, sequenced in a study of CD4 T cells in relation to SARS-CoV-2 and coronaviruses. Sequencing used immunoSEQ multiplex PCR; TCRdb keeps in-frame clones, though not all of them. Of more than 30,000 clones listed, approximately 85% are singletons. The sequenced material came from memory CD4+ T cells from PBMCs. The receptors shown here come from an adult with COVID-19.

The chain couples TRBV11-2 to TRBJ2-5, with 8 bases matching TRBD2. Germline loops: CDR1 SGHAT, CDR2 FQNNGV. This CDR3 is 16 amino acids long. The V segment lost 5 bases and the J segment 4 bases; nucleotides outside the gene matches: 12. The CDR3 loop is CASSPRTSPLGETQYF. For the CDR3, the DNA is TGTGCCAGCAGCCCCCGGACTAGCCCACTGGGAGAGACCCAGTACTTC.

The chain recombines TRBV7-3 with TRBJ2-3; TRBD1 matches at 7 bases. After removal of 6 bases from V and 2 bases from J, the junction contained 5 bases not matched to a gene. Germline V CDR1 and CDR2: SGHTA, FQGTGA. The CDR3 is made up of 14 amino acids. The CDR3 region is CASRVGGPTDTQYF. The CDR3 DNA is TGTGCCAGCAGGGTAGGGGGCCCCACAGATACGCAGTATTTT.

The chain joins TRBV11-3 to TRBJ2-1; D ambiguous. Trimming removed 4 bases from V and 12 bases from J, with 19 bases in between. The germline CDR1 and CDR2 sequences are SGHNT and YENEEA. The CDR3 spans 14 residues. CDR3 DNA: TGTGCCAGCAGCTCAGCCGCTAGTGATGATGGGCAGTTCTTC. This sequence encodes CASSSAASDDGQFF.

The V and J genes are TRBV5-5 and TRBJ2-7, with D tentatively TRBD2 (5 bases). Per germline, CDR1 SGHKS and CDR2 YYEKEE (reference sequence). The ends were cut back, 0 bases at V and 0 bases at J, with 10 bases in the middle. The CDR3 runs 15 residues. Here the CDR3 reads CASSLAGLSSYEQYF. CDR3 nucleotides: TGTGCCAGCAGCTTGGCCGGACTGAGCTCCTACGAGCAGTACTTC. Complete variable domain (other parts from reference TRBV5-5 and TRBJ2-7): DAGVTQSPTHLIKTRGQQVTLRCSPISGHKSVSWYQQVLGQGPQFIFQYYEKEERGRGNFPDRFSARQFPNYSSELNVNALLLGDSALYLCASSLAGLSSYEQYFGPGTRLTVT.

This chain connects TRBV18 to TRBJ1-2; the D is unclear. The CDR3 runs to 14 residues. CDR1 is KGHSH and CDR2 is LQKENI in the germline V gene. The ends were cut back, 1 base at V and 8 bases at J, with 14 bases in the middle. CDR3 sequence: CASSPRSQQYGYTF. In DNA, the CDR3 is TGTGCCAGCTCACCACGTTCGCAGCAGTACGGCTACACCTTC.

The genes are TRBV5-6 and TRBJ2-7, with 13 bases that match TRBD2. Trimming removed 3 bases from V and 4 bases from J; junction bases left unmatched: 4. There are 15 residues in the CDR3. Germline values: CDR1 SGHDT, CDR2 YYEEEE. The CDR3 is CASSWGLAGIYEQYF. The CDR3, as DNA: TGTGCCAGCAGCTGGGGACTAGCGGGGATATACGAGCAGTACTTC.

V is TRBV28 and J is TRBJ2-1, with TRBD2 matching over 8 bases. Germline-derived CDR1 and CDR2 are MDHEN and SYDVKM. The V and J ends lost 3 bases and 4 bases, in that order; junction bases with no gene match: 8. The CDR3 is made up of 16 amino acids. CDR3 residues: CASSLETSGSYNEQFF. The DNA for the CDR3 is TGTGCCAGCAGTTTGGAAACTAGCGGTAGTTACAATGAGCAGTTCTTC.

This clone was seen once. The V and J genes are TRBV2 and TRBJ2-1; 10 nucleotides agree with TRBD1. V was pared by 7 bases and J by 6 bases, with 6 bases of the junction left unmatched. Germline CDR1 reads SNHLY; CDR2 reads FYNNEI. This CDR3 has 14 amino acids. Written as DNA, the CDR3 is TGTGCCAGCACCCGGGACAGGGGCGTCAATGAGCAGTTCTTC. Translation gives CASTRDRGVNEQFF.

V is TRBV11-2 and J is TRBJ2-3; D is possibly TRBD2 (5 bases). The CDR3 contains 15 residues. CDR1 and CDR2 from the germline V gene are SGHAT and FQNNGV. V lost 6 bases to trimming and J lost 2 bases, with 15 bases between them. In DNA, the CDR3 is TGTGCCAGCAGGCCAGCCGGGGTCACCACAGATACGCAGTATTTT. Amino acids: CASRPAGVTTDTQYF.

The chain recombines TRBV5-4 with TRBJ2-7; D remains unclear. The V end was cut by 0 bases, the J end by 0 bases, with 10 bases between. CDR3 length: 15 amino acids. Germline V gene lookup returns CDR1 SGHNT and CDR2 YYREEE (reference sequence). CDR3 sequence (DNA): TGTGCCAGCAGCTTGGACATACCGAGCTCCTACGAGCAGTACTTC. This gives the protein CASSLDIPSSYEQYF.

The genes are TRBV30 and TRBJ2-2; no firm D call. V lost 2 bases and J 1 base, leaving 5 bases between the germline ends. The CDR3 runs 13 residues. The germline V gene encodes CDR1 GTSNPN and CDR2 SVGIG (reference sequence). CDR3: CAWSRVNTGELFF. The CDR3 DNA reads TGTGCCTGGAGTAGGGTGAACACCGGGGAGCTGTTTTTT.